This TCR beta chain was observed in a study of blood T cell repertoires in COVID-19. About the research overall: Some COVID-19 samples were acute and others convalescent; all came from the United States, Italy and Spain. T cells, B-cell-depleted T cells, or PBMCs provided the cDNA or gDNA that served as material.

The V segment lost 7 bases and the J segment 2 bases; nucleotides outside the gene matches: 4. The CDR3 is made up of 13 amino acids. The germline V gene has CDR1 SQVTM and CDR2 ANQGSEA. Participants had their cohort set by participant-reported clinical history. Original analysis: Amplification with reference gene primers provided the estimates of nucleated cell counts. Assay used: immunoSEQ multiplex PCR; TCRdb lists only in-frame clones, some missing. That table supplies the V and J calls and clone size; D and trimming were determined from the DNA. The table lists more than 250,000 clones, about 87% of them singletons.

The genes are TRBV29-1 and TRBJ1-4; TRBD1 aligns across 7 bases. The TCR was taken from a woman in her 30s who had recovered from COVID-19. Sequences were obtained from PBMCs or T cells enriched from blood (not recorded which). The CDR3 region is CSGQGVTNEKLFF. In DNA, the CDR3 is TGCAGCGGCCAGGGGGTTACTAATGAAAAACTGTTTTTT.